Listed here are 26 T cell receptor beta chains from one sample, sequenced in a study of breast tumors, draining lymph nodes, adjacent tissues. Samples came from axillary lymph nodes draining the breast cancer. TCRdb processed the multiplex PCR reads anew with MiXCR; each CDR3 protein has one entry. The sample yields about 230,000 distinct CDR3 sequences, less than 40% seen once. Sequenced input: axillary lymph node tissue. The receptor set was obtained from a female donor with breast cancer. Some clones in this sample may be carry-over from other donors' samples.

This clonotype was seen ten or more times. This sequence joins TRBV7-3 and TRBJ1-2; D ambiguous. Trimming removed 0 bases from V and 0 bases from J, with 8 bases in between. The CDR3 contains 15 residues. Germline V lookup: CDR1 SGHTA, CDR2 FQGTGA. This CDR3 is CASSLTGSSNYGYTF. The CDR3 nucleotides are TGTGCCAGCAGCTTAACCGGCAGCTCTAACTATGGCTACACCTTC.

Note on this clonotype: With a much larger clone just one base away, this may be a read error. The chain employs TRBV5-6 and TRBJ2-7; TRBD1 might be the D (7 bases). Trimming stripped 4 bases from V and 3 bases from J, with 14 bases between. The CDR3 covers 14 residues. The V gene's germline CDR1 is SGHDT and CDR2 YYEEEE. CDR3 sequence reads: CASSQGEAYYEQYF. DNA of the CDR3: TGTGCCAGCAGCCAGGGGGAGGCGTACTACGAGCAGTACTTC.

In this sample, this clonotype turned up many times. The rearrangement uses TRBV20-1 and TRBJ1-4; no clear D. V lost 0 bases and J 5 bases, leaving 10 bases between the germline ends. The CDR3 spans 14 residues. Germline assignment: CDR1 DFQATT and CDR2 SNEGSKA (reference sequence). The CDR3 nucleotides read TGCAGTGCTAGAGATCCTACGGGAAATGAAAAACTGTTTTTT. It is translated as CSARDPTGNEKLFF.

The chain carries TRBV19 and TRBJ2-1; 10 bases fit TRBD2. This CDR3 has 16 residues. Germline values: CDR1 LNHDA, CDR2 SQIVND (reference sequence). V was clipped by 5 bases and J by 8 bases; unmatched bases: 12. The chain's CDR3 is CASSARLLAGVDEQFF. The CDR3 nucleotides read TGTGCCAGTAGTGCTAGACTCCTAGCGGGAGTGGATGAGCAGTTCTTC.

This clonotype was detected once. This chain connects TRBV13 to TRBJ1-6; D perhaps matches TRBD1 (5 bases). Trimming shortened V by 1 base and J by 9 bases, and 22 bases separated the two germline ends. CDR1 is PRHDT and CDR2 is FYEKMQ in the germline V gene (reference sequence). The CDR3 totals 18 residues. The CDR3 nucleotides are TGTGCCAGCAGCTTAGCAGGGTGGACCGGGGTCGGGAGTTCACCCCTCCACTTT. Translated, it gives CASSLAGWTGVGSSPLHF.

Remarks on this clonotype: This sequence may be a read error, since a much larger clone differs from it by one base. The rearrangement links TRBV11-2 to TRBJ2-3, with D possibly being TRBD1 (6 bases). This CDR3 has 16 amino acids. V lost 0 bases and J 2 bases, leaving 12 bases between the germline ends. Germline CDR1 and CDR2: SGHAT and FQNNGV. The DNA for the CDR3 is TGTGCCAGCAGCTTAGATCCAGGGGCCAACACAGATACGCAGTATTTT. It yields the protein CASSLDPGANTDTQYF.

The CDR3 loop is CASSLGGTNEKLFF. CDR3 nucleotide sequence: TGTGCCAGCAGCTTAGGGGGTACTAATGAAAAACTGTTTTTT. The chain combines TRBV7-2 with TRBJ1-4; the D is unclear. In germline, CDR1 is SGHTA, CDR2 FQGNSA. The CDR3 spans 14 residues. Trimming removed 1 base from V and 2 bases from J, with 5 bases in between.

For this clonotype: One end of the junction fails to match germline, which may point to a read error. The chain combines TRBV7-9 with TRBJ2-2; a possible D gene is TRBD2 (6 bases). The CDR3 spans 17 residues. Germline loops: CDR1 SEHNR, CDR2 FQNEAQ (reference sequence). CDR3: CASSLVYWRVNTGGLFF. The CDR3 DNA reads as TGTGCCAGTAGCTTAGTGTACTGGCGGGTGAACACCGGGGGGCTGTTTTTT. Supplemented by reference TRBV7-9 and TRBJ2-2, the full variable domain reads DTGVSQNPRHKITKRGQNVTFRCDPISEHNRLYWYRQTLGQGPEFLTYFQNEAQLEKSRLLSDRFSAERPKGSFSTLEIQRTEQGDSAMYLCASSLVYWRVNTGGLFFGEGSRLTVL.

This rearrangement joins TRBV14 to TRBJ2-3; 12 positions agree with TRBD2. CDR1 is SGHDN and CDR2 is FVKESK in the germline V gene. The trim removed 4 bases at V and 3 bases at J, leaving 8 bases unmatched. The CDR3 length is 17 residues. This CDR3 reads CASSPRLAGVWTDTQYF. CDR3 DNA: TGTGCCAGCAGCCCAAGACTAGCGGGAGTTTGGACAGATACGCAGTATTTT.

This clonotype was seen at least ten times. The chain uses TRBV9 and TRBJ1-4; D uncertain. Trimming removed 0 bases from V and 4 bases from J, with 10 bases in between. Germline V lookup: CDR1 SGDLS, CDR2 YYNGEE. The CDR3 runs 15 residues. In DNA, the CDR3 is TGTGCCAGCAGCGTAGCCCCTGGTATTAATGAAAAACTGTTTTTT. Its translation: CASSVAPGINEKLFF.

A remark on this clonotype: Given a much more abundant clone one base away, this may be a read error. The chain links TRBV11-3 to TRBJ2-3; 8 nucleotides match TRBD2. Germline lookup yields CDR1 SGHNT and CDR2 YENEEA. The CDR3 extends over 16 amino acids. Trimming removed 4 bases from V and 6 bases from J; junction bases left unmatched: 12. CDR3 loop: CASSYAAGAGLDTQYF. CDR3 DNA: TGTGCCAGCAGCTACGCAGCGGGAGCGGGGCTTGATACGCAGTATTTT.

The chain couples TRBV10-3 to TRBJ2-5; TRBD2 aligns across 11 bases. This CDR3 is 15 amino acids long. Germline CDR1 is ENHRY and CDR2 is SYGVKD. The V segment lost 7 bases and the J segment 3 bases; nucleotides outside the gene matches: 7. Here the CDR3 reads CAINSGLAVKETQYF. CDR3 nucleotides: TGTGCCATCAACTCGGGACTAGCGGTTAAAGAGACCCAGTACTTC.

This clonotype was observed at least ten times. V and J are TRBV12-3 or TRBV12-4 and TRBJ1-6; D gene unclear. This CDR3 spans 13 amino acids. V was clipped by 10 bases and J by 4 bases, with 11 bases between them. CDR3 in DNA: TGTGCCACCAAGGCTGAGTATAATTCACCCCTCCACTTT. This encodes CATKAEYNSPLHF.

The chain employs TRBV7-6 and TRBJ2-3, with 10 bases aligning to TRBD2. V gave up 0 bases and J gave up 6 bases; unmatched junction bases: 9. The CDR3 extends over 17 amino acids. The germline gives CDR1 SGHVS, CDR2 FNYEAQ. CDR3 DNA: TGTGCCAGCAGCTTAGCAGGTAGCGGGAGGTTCGGGGATACGCAGTATTTT. It is translated as CASSLAGSGRFGDTQYF.

V is TRBV11-2 and J is TRBJ2-6; D possibly corresponds to TRBD2 (5 bases). Trimming took off 5 bases at V and 4 bases at J, with 15 bases between the two ends. Germline CDR1 SGHAT, CDR2 FQNNGV. This CDR3 is built from 16 residues. CDR3 sequence: CASSPGLGGGANVLTF. The CDR3 nucleotides read TGTGCCAGCAGCCCGGGATTGGGCGGAGGGGCCAACGTCCTGACTTTC.

The chain is built from TRBV19 and TRBJ1-5; D may be TRBD1 (5 bases). From germline, CDR1 is LNHDA and CDR2 SQIVND (reference sequence). Trimming removed 6 bases at V and 0 bases at J, with 18 bases between. The CDR3 contains 17 residues. The CDR3 bases are TGTGCCAGTAGCTCCGCCACGGGGCGAGCTAGCAATCAGCCCCAGCATTTT. Translating gives CASSSATGRASNQPQHF.

For this clonotype: This CDR3 is missing its conserved last phenylalanine or tryptophan, likely due to a read error. The DNA is omitted, as the CDR3 cannot be located on it reliably, and the CDR3 follows TCRdb's listing. The chain combines TRBV29-1 with TRBJ2-7. The length of the CDR3 is 8 amino acids, counting both ends. Germline CDR1 and CDR2: SQVTM and ANQGSEA. The CDR3 loop reads CSVGGGTL.

The chain employs TRBV15 and TRBJ1-2, with 7 positions matching TRBD1. This CDR3 has 15 amino acids. Trimming removed 0 bases from V and 8 bases from J; junction bases left unmatched: 9. Germline lookup yields CDR1 LNHNV and CDR2 YYDKDF (reference sequence). CDR3 residues: CATSREGQVGGGYTF. Written as DNA, the CDR3 is TGTGCCACCAGCAGAGAAGGACAGGTGGGGGGAGGCTACACCTTC.

This clonotype was seen many times. The rearrangement uses TRBV20-1 and TRBJ2-3; 7 bases agree with TRBD2. Germline CDR1 DFQATT, CDR2 SNEGSKA (reference sequence). The CDR3 loop spans 15 amino acids. After removal of 3 bases from V and 2 bases from J, the junction contained 8 bases not matched to a gene. This CDR3 reads CSASLGGSVTDTQYF. The DNA for the CDR3 is TGCAGTGCTAGTCTCGGCGGGAGTGTCACAGATACGCAGTATTTT.

This chain connects TRBV5-4 to TRBJ2-2; 10 bases agree with TRBD1. Germline V gene lookup returns CDR1 SGHNT and CDR2 YYREEE (reference sequence). CDR3 length: 16 residues. The V segment lost 4 bases and the J segment 5 bases; nucleotides outside the gene matches: 8. CDR3 protein: CASSRGDRGGTGELFF. As DNA, the CDR3 is TGTGCCAGCAGCCGAGGGGACAGGGGTGGGACCGGGGAGCTGTTTTTT. Together with reference TRBV5-4 and TRBJ2-2, the CDR3 gives the full variable domain: ETGVTQSPTHLIKTRGQQVTLRCSSQSGHNTVSWYQQALGQGPQFIFQYYREEENGRGNFPPRFSGLQFPNYSSELNVNALELDDSALYLCASSRGDRGGTGELFFGEGSRLTVL.

Concerning this clonotype: Germline and junction disagree at one end, which may indicate a read error. The CDR3, as DNA: TGCGCCAGCAGCCAAGATGCGCAGTATTTT. Translated: CASSQDAQYF. This chain uses TRBV4-3 with TRBJ2-3; no definite D call. Germline CDR1 LGHNA, CDR2 YSLEER. The CDR3 has 10 amino acids.

This rearrangement joins TRBV18 to TRBJ1-3; a possible D gene is TRBD1 (5 bases). CDR1 is KGHSH and CDR2 is LQKENI in the germline V gene. The CDR3 runs 13 residues. V gave up 4 bases and J gave up 6 bases, with 10 bases separating them. CDR3: CASSRTSLNTIYF. For the CDR3, the DNA is TGTGCCAGCTCACGGACATCCCTAAACACCATATATTTT.

This clonotype was detected many times. This sequence joins TRBV20-1 and TRBJ2-5; 11 positions match TRBD2. V shed 6 bases and J 4 bases; nucleotides not matched to a gene: 7. The V gene's germline CDR1 is DFQATT and CDR2 SNEGSKA (reference sequence). The CDR3 extends over 14 amino acids. DNA for the CDR3: TGCAGTGCCCTGGGACTAGCGGACGGAGAGACCCAGTACTTC. Amino acids: CSALGLADGETQYF.

The V gene is TRBV29-1, the J gene TRBJ2-1; 10 bases are a match to TRBD2. The CDR3 runs to 12 residues. Germline V gene sequence: CDR1 SQVTM, CDR2 ANQGSEA. With V trimmed by 5 bases and J by 6 bases, 1 base remained unmatched. The CDR3 sequence: CSVSGRGNEQFF. CDR3 nucleotide sequence: TGCAGCGTTAGCGGGAGGGGCAATGAGCAGTTCTTC.

This clonotype was counted ten times or more. This chain joins TRBV29-1 and TRBJ1-2; 9 bases line up with TRBD1. With 2 bases clipped from V and 7 bases from J, the junction kept 8 bases outside the gene matches. Germline V CDR1 and CDR2: SQVTM, ANQGSEA. The CDR3 sequence is 14 residues long. CDR3 loop: CSVEPTGGGFGYTF. CDR3 in DNA: TGCAGCGTTGAACCTACAGGGGGCGGTTTTGGCTACACCTTC.

Notes on this clonotype: Since a much larger clone is just one base distant, this may be a read error. The chain couples TRBV28 to TRBJ2-3; no definite D call. The germline V gene has CDR1 MDHEN and CDR2 SYDVKM. This CDR3 is built from 17 residues. The DNA of the CDR3 is TGTGCCAGCAGTTCCCACGAGTCCGCGAGTTCATTAGATGCGCAGTATTTT. As protein: CASSSHESASSLDAQYF.